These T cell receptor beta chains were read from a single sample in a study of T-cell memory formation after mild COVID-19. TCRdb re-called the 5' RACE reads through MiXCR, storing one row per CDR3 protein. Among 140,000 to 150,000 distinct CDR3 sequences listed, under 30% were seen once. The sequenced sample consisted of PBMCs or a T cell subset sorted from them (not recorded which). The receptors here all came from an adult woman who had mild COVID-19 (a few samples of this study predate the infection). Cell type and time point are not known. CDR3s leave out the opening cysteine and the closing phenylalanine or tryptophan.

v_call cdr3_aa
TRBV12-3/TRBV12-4 ASSSGTGRSPLH
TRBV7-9 ASSLSAGNPYEQY
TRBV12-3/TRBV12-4 ASSFGRVFNEQF
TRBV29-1 SVVLRTGGSYEQY
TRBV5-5 ASSSLLAEDQYEQY
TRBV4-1 ASSDTSGRARVNEQF
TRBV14 ASSPYVSLGYT
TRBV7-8 ASSLESPANYGYT
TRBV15 ATRDRVDSNQPQH
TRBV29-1 SVGRGRVDTQY
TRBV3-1 ASSQEDRMQETQY
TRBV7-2 ASSLARTSSTGELF
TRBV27 ASAVGSRVGEQF
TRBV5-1 ASSQTGDGYT
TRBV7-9 ASSPGPSGEETQY
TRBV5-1 ASSFGDSNYGYT
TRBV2 ASSDQVSYEQY
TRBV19 ASIGGHGYT
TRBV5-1 ASSLTGYNEQF
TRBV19 ASSPRTSGQETQY
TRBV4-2 ASSVTDKSQETQY
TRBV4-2 ASSQDLIPADVAKNIQY
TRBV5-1 ASSLFRGMNTEAF
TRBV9 ASRNTGELF
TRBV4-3 ASSQRLAGGWGNEQF
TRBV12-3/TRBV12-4 ASSFGGLNEQF
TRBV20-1 SASWDRDLWETQY
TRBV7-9 ASSWGRPPHEQY
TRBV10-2 ASSEEFNYGYT
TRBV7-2 ASSEGVGAGELF
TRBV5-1 ASSLVASGENTGELF
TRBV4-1 ASSQEQLTDTQY
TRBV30 AWLTGVSTEAF
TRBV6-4 ASSRTSGSTDTQY
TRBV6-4 ASSPYSGTESYEQY
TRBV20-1 SARTEPYNSPLH
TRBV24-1 ATREGNGQPQH
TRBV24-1 ATSSGLEQF
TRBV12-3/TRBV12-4 ASSPPGWDEQF
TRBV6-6 ASSWGLAEFNYEQY
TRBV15 ATSRDFRQGADGPLH
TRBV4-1 ASSPGGSGTEAF
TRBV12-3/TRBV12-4 ASSLSQDPGYT
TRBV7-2 ASSPQPLAGQETQY
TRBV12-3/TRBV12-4 ASRSLGGGQETQY